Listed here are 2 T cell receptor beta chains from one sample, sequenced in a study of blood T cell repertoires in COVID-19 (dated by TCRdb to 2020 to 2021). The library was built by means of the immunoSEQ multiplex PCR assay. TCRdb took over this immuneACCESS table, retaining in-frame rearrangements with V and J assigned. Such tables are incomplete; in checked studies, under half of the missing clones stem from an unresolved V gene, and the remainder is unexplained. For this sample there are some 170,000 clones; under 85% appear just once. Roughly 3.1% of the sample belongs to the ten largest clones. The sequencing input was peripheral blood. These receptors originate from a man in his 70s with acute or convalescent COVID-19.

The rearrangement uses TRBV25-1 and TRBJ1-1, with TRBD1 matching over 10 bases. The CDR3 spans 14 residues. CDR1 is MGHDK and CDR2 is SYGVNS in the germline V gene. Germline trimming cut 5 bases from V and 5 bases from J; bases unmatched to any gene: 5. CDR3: CASSRDRGQTEAFF. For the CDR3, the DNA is TGTGCCAGCAGTCGAGACAGGGGGCAGACTGAAGCTTTCTTT.

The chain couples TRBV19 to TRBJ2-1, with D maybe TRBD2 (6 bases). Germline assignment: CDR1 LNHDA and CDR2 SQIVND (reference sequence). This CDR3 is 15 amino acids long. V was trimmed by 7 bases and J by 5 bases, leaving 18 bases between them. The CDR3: CASTPTNLADNEQFF. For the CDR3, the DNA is TGTGCCAGTACCCCAACTAACTTAGCGGACAATGAGCAGTTCTTC. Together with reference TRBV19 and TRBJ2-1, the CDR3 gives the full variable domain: DGGITQSPKYLFRKEGQNVTLSCEQNLNHDAMYWYRQDPGQGLRLIYYSQIVNDFQKGDIAEGYSVSREKKESFPLTVTSAQKNPTAFYLCASTPTNLADNEQFFGPGTRLTVL.